These 24 T cell receptor beta chains were all obtained from the same sample, sequenced in a study of a mutant IDH1 vaccine in newly diagnosed glioma. No antigens are known for them. Measured with immunoSEQ multiplex PCR; TCRdb has only the in-frame clones, and not every one. The sample holds 40,000 to 55,000 clones; over 75% are singletons and the top ten take around 2.4%. Noted time point: week 11, during vaccination. One vaccine dose held 300 ug of mutant IDH1 20-mer peptide and came with topical imiquimod. The sequencing here drew on PBMCs, taken from a glioma patient whose treatment included an IDH1 peptide vaccine. These receptors all come from a man aged 50 or older with glioma.

This sequence joins TRBV11-2 and TRBJ2-5; D may be TRBD1 or TRBD2 (5 bases each). Trimming removed 0 bases from V and 7 bases from J, with 12 bases in between. Germline V lookup: CDR1 SGHAT, CDR2 FQNNGV. CDR3 length equals 14 residues. CDR3 coding DNA: TGTGCCAGCAGCTTAGAGAGGGCTAGGGGGACCCAGTACTTC. Translated: CASSLERARGTQYF.

The chain recombines TRBV4-3 with TRBJ1-5; tentative D call: TRBD1 (5 bases). CDR1 and CDR2 from the germline V gene are LGHNA and YSLEER. The CDR3 is made up of 15 amino acids. V lost 4 bases to trimming and J lost 6 bases, with 16 bases between them. The CDR3 loop is CASSPDSRVRQPQHF. The CDR3, as DNA: TGCGCCAGCAGCCCAGATTCCAGGGTGCGTCAGCCCCAGCATTTT.

This clone was counted a single time. This chain connects TRBV7-2 to TRBJ1-5; D might be TRBD1 (6 bases). This CDR3 has 14 amino acids. Germline V gives CDR1 SGHTA, CDR2 FQGNSA. V was trimmed by 2 bases and J by 6 bases, leaving 11 bases between them. CDR3 nucleotide sequence: TGTGCCAGCAGCTTAAGACAGGCAAGTCAGCCCCAGCATTTT. This codes for CASSLRQASQPQHF.

This clone was observed once. This chain connects TRBV30 to TRBJ2-1, with 7 bases fitting TRBD1. Germline V gives CDR1 GTSNPN, CDR2 SVGIG (reference sequence). J gave up 5 bases and V 4 bases, and 11 bases lay outside the gene matches. CDR3 length: 15 residues. DNA of the CDR3: TGTGCCTGGACCCTGAGGACAGGCCTACACAATGAGCAGTTCTTC. Translation gives CAWTLRTGLHNEQFF. The complete variable domain, with remaining parts taken from reference TRBV30 and TRBJ2-1, reads SQTIHQWPATLVQPVGSPLSLECTVEGTSNPNLYWYRQAAGRGLQLLFYSVGIGQISSEVPQNLSASRPQDRQFILSSKKLLLSDSGFYLCAWTLRTGLHNEQFFGPGTRLTVL.

The gene calls are TRBV29-1 and TRBJ2-7; D may be TRBD2 (5 bases). Germline CDR1 and CDR2: SQVTM and ANQGSEA. The CDR3 runs to 12 residues. Trimming removed 0 bases from V and 7 bases from J, with 10 bases in between. The DNA of the CDR3 is TGCAGCGTTGAAGATCCTGAGGGAGAGCAGTACTTC. Protein product: CSVEDPEGEQYF.

This clone came up once. V gene TRBV7-2 combines with J gene TRBJ2-7; D ambiguous. Trimming pared 0 bases from V and 6 bases from J, leaving 12 bases between. From germline, CDR1 is SGHTA and CDR2 FQGNSA. This CDR3 contains 14 residues. The CDR3 sequence: CASSLAAKGGEQYF. CDR3 DNA sequence: TGTGCCAGCAGCTTAGCGGCCAAGGGTGGCGAGCAGTACTTC.

This rearrangement joins TRBV5-5 to TRBJ1-6; D remains unclear. CDR1 and CDR2 (germline): SGHKS, YYEKEE (reference sequence). The CDR3 length is 15 residues. V shed 0 bases and J shed 0 bases, with 4 bases lying between them. The CDR3 reads CASSLVDSYNSPLHF. In DNA, the CDR3 is TGTGCCAGCAGCTTGGTCGACTCCTATAATTCACCCCTCCACTTT.

V usage is TRBV7-2 and J usage is TRBJ2-1, with 9 bases identical to TRBD1. CDR1 SGHTA and CDR2 FQGNSA come from the germline V gene. V shed 5 bases, J shed 7 bases, and the junction held 3 bases outside the gene matches. This CDR3 region has 13 residues. The CDR3 nucleotides read TGTGCCAGCAGCACGGGACAGGGAAATGAGCAGTTCTTC. This translates into CASSTGQGNEQFF. The full variable domain, in which reference TRBV7-2 and TRBJ2-1 provide the parts outside the CDR3, is GAGVSQSPSNKVTEKGKDVELRCDPISGHTALYWYRQSLGQGLEFLIYFQGNSAPDKSGLPSDRFSAERTGGSVSTLTIQRTQQEDSAVYLCASSTGQGNEQFFGPGTRLTVL.

This clone was seen more than once but under ten times. V and J are TRBV10-3 and TRBJ2-7; TRBD1 matches at 9 bases. From germline, CDR1 is ENHRY and CDR2 SYGVKD. The CDR3 is 16 residues long. J lost 3 bases, V lost 3 bases, and 9 bases had no gene match. The CDR3 bases are TGTGCCATCAGTGACGGACAGGGGACGCGACACTACGAGCAGTACTTC. Translating gives CAISDGQGTRHYEQYF.

This clone was observed a few times. The chain combines TRBV6-5 with TRBJ1-5, with no clear D. V lost 0 bases to trimming and J lost 6 bases, with 9 bases between them. CDR3 length: 14 amino acids. Germline V gives CDR1 MNHEY, CDR2 SVGAGI. CDR3 coding DNA: TGTGCCAGCAGTTACTCGGGCCGCGGTCAGCCCCAGCATTTT. Protein sequence: CASSYSGRGQPQHF.

In its sample, this clone was seen once. The chain uses TRBV7-2 and TRBJ2-5, with 12 nucleotides matching TRBD2. V shed 5 bases and J 5 bases; nucleotides not matched to a gene: 9. Germline V CDR1 and CDR2: SGHTA, FQGNSA. CDR3 length equals 16 residues. This CDR3 reads CASSVSSGGALETQYF. DNA of the CDR3: TGTGCCAGCAGCGTTTCTAGCGGGGGGGCGCTTGAGACCCAGTACTTC. Full variable domain (missing parts from reference TRBV7-2 and TRBJ2-5): GAGVSQSPSNKVTEKGKDVELRCDPISGHTALYWYRQSLGQGLEFLIYFQGNSAPDKSGLPSDRFSAERTGGSVSTLTIQRTQQEDSAVYLCASSVSSGGALETQYFGPGTRLLVL.

The rearrangement links TRBV9 to TRBJ2-5, with D possibly matching TRBD2 (6 bases). Per the germline V gene, CDR1 is SGDLS and CDR2 is YYNGEE. Trimming took off 0 bases at V and 5 bases at J, with 14 bases between the two ends. The CDR3 covers 15 residues. The CDR3 loop reads CASSVGLGSGETQYF. CDR3 DNA: TGTGCCAGCAGCGTAGGACTAGGGTCGGGCGAGACCCAGTACTTC.

This chain joins TRBV7-3 and TRBJ2-5; 7 bases align to TRBD2. CDR3 length equals 14 residues. The germline V gene encodes CDR1 SGHTA and CDR2 FQGTGA. After removal of 3 bases from V and 2 bases from J, the junction contained 3 bases not matched to a gene. The CDR3 spells CASSFLGGQETQYF. The DNA of the CDR3 is TGTGCCAGCAGCTTTCTGGGGGGGCAAGAGACCCAGTACTTC.

This chain uses TRBV4-2 with TRBJ2-1, with 7 positions matching TRBD2. Trimming removed 2 bases from V and 6 bases from J; junction bases left unmatched: 13. Looked up from germline, CDR1 is LGHNA and CDR2 is YNFKEQ. This CDR3 is built from 17 residues. CDR3 in DNA: TGTGCCAGCAGCCAATCAACCTGGGGGGAGGGGCCCAATGAGCAGTTCTTC. Residues: CASSQSTWGEGPNEQFF.

This chain joins TRBV2 and TRBJ2-1; D gene unclear. Per the germline V gene, CDR1 is SNHLY and CDR2 is FYNNEI. The CDR3 is 15 amino acids. V lost 1 base, J lost 0 bases, and 7 bases lay in between. The CDR3, as DNA: TGTGCCAGCAGTGAAGGGTGGAGCTCCTACAATGAGCAGTTCTTC. Protein sequence: CASSEGWSSYNEQFF.

The chain is built from TRBV4-1 and TRBJ2-7; TRBD1 matches at 9 bases. Per germline, CDR1 MGHRA and CDR2 YSYEKL. Losses at the gene ends were 3 bases for V and 4 bases for J; bases not matched to a gene: 7. The CDR3 spans 15 residues. The CDR3 nucleotides are TGCGCCAGCAGCCAGCCCGGGACAGGGAATTACGAGCAGTACTTC. Its translation is CASSQPGTGNYEQYF.

On this clone itself: Other DNA sequences in the sample encode the same CDR3. V gene TRBV18 combines with J gene TRBJ2-5; D not resolved. This CDR3 is built from 11 residues. V lost 2 bases, J lost 3 bases, and 1 base lay in between. Germline values: CDR1 KGHSH, CDR2 LQKENI. The CDR3 loop reads CASSPKETQYF. In DNA, the CDR3 is TGTGCCAGCTCACCAAAAGAGACCCAGTACTTC.

The table lists this clone with a few counts. The gene calls are TRBV18 and TRBJ1-1; maybe TRBD1 (6 bases). The V end was cut by 8 bases, the J end by 2 bases, with 12 bases between. CDR3 length: 13 residues. Germline V gives CDR1 KGHSH, CDR2 LQKENI. The CDR3 sequence: CASTDRRNTEAFF. CDR3 nucleotides: TGTGCCAGCACTGACAGGAGAAACACTGAAGCTTTCTTT.

Concerning this clone itself: One junction end disagrees with the germline gene, perhaps due to a read error. J is TRBJ2-2 and V is TRBV7-7, with 7 positions matching TRBD2. Germline lookup yields CDR1 SSHAT and CDR2 FNYEAQ (reference sequence). The CDR3 covers 16 residues. CDR3 nucleotides: TGTGCTAGCAGCCCTACCAGCGGGATGAACACCGGGGAGCTGTTTTTT. Its translation is CASSPTSGMNTGELFF.

V and J are TRBV5-6 and TRBJ2-7, with 8 bases fitting TRBD1. This CDR3 has 14 residues. V lost 3 bases to trimming and J lost 3 bases; unmatched junction nucleotides: 5. CDR1 is SGHDT and CDR2 is YYEEEE in the germline V gene. CDR3 DNA sequence: TGTGCCAGCAGCTATGGACAGGGCAACTACGAGCAGTACTTC. Residues: CASSYGQGNYEQYF.

This chain uses TRBV7-9 with TRBJ2-4; D ambiguous. The germline V gene has CDR1 SEHNR and CDR2 FQNEAQ (reference sequence). V gave up 5 bases and J gave up 5 bases, with 16 bases separating them. The CDR3 runs 15 residues. The CDR3 loop is CASSPPPPAQNIQYF. The CDR3 DNA reads as TGTGCCAGCAGCCCTCCTCCTCCCGCCCAAAACATTCAGTACTTC.

The V gene is TRBV7-2, the J gene TRBJ1-1; D gene ambiguous. The V and J ends lost 5 bases and 1 base respectively, with 11 bases between them. Germline CDR1 and CDR2: SGHTA and FQGNSA. The CDR3 is 14 residues long. CDR3 residues: CASSTYRPNTEAFF. In DNA form, the CDR3 reads TGTGCCAGCAGCACCTACCGACCGAACACTGAAGCTTTCTTT.

The chain carries TRBV5-4 and TRBJ1-5, with a possible D match to TRBD1 (5 bases). Germline-derived CDR1 and CDR2 are SGHNT and YYREEE (reference sequence). CDR3 length equals 13 residues. Trimming shortened V by 0 bases and J by 6 bases, and 7 bases separated the two germline ends. The CDR3 DNA reads TGTGCCAGCAGCTTGGAAGGGACTCAGCCCCAGCATTTT. This sequence encodes CASSLEGTQPQHF.

The chain employs TRBV5-1 and TRBJ2-1; TRBD2 is a possible D gene (5 bases). Germline CDR1 and CDR2: SGHRS and YFSETQ. This CDR3 has 15 residues. Between the trimmed V and J ends, which lost 4 bases and 0 bases, there was a span of 11 bases. CDR3 bases: TGCGCCAGCAGCCGCTGGGAGAGCTCCTACAATGAGCAGTTCTTC. This codes for CASSRWESSYNEQFF.